This note documents a single TCR beta chain sequence. This specimen comes from a study of technical replicates of blood from a handful of donors. Some clones are missing from TCRdb's copy, which holds only in-frame ones; the method was immunoSEQ multiplex PCR. The sample carries 80,000 to 95,000 clones, about 91% recorded once. This TCR came from a human donor in good health. The source material was T cells isolated from PBMCs.

CDR3 amino acids: CASSQRRHVSTPGELFF. In DNA form, the CDR3 reads TGCGCCAGCAGCCAACGCAGACACGTATCGACACCCGGGGAGCTGTTTTTT. V is TRBV4-1 and J is TRBJ2-2, with unresolved D. From germline, CDR1 is MGHRA and CDR2 YSYEKL. The CDR3 length is 17 residues. Trimming left V 2 bases short and J 6 bases short, with 19 bases between.